This TCR beta chain was recorded in a study of CD4 T cells in relation to SARS-CoV-2 and coronaviruses. Profiling relied on immunoSEQ multiplex PCR, and the TCRdb table lists in-frame clones only, not all of them. This repertoire shows about 56,000 clones, 90% to 95% found once; its top ten account for about 0.4%. The CDR3 has 13 residues. Germline V lookup: CDR1 SGHAT, CDR2 FQNNGV. Trimming stripped 4 bases from V and 8 bases from J, with 14 bases between. The sample comprised naive CD4+ T cells from PBMCs. The subset was: naive CD4+ T cells isolated by negative enrichment. This sequence was found in an adult with COVID-19. The gene calls are TRBV11-2 and TRBJ1-2, with D possibly being TRBD1 (6 bases). CDR3 loop: CASSSTRGGGYTF. CDR3 coding DNA: TGTGCCAGCAGCTCAACGCGGGGGGGCGGCTACACCTTC.